This TCR beta chain was obtained from a study of shared clonotypes between healthy human individuals. Naive CD8 cells, CD45RO-negative and positively selected for CCR7, excluded terminally differentiated effector memory CD45RA+ cells. A note on this clone: The target antigen is unknown.

Researchers ran the assay at a deep level. In the original analysis: Junction-only immunoSEQ sequences carried no quality scores, so filtering differed. TCRdb keeps only in-frame clones here, not all; method: immunoSEQ multiplex PCR. V and J calls and clone size are as listed in that table; D and trimming were resolved from the DNA. Found here are approximately 2,200,000 clones, 85% to 95% of them singletons; the top ten hold roughly 1.8%. Germline lookup yields CDR1 MDHEN and CDR2 SYDVKM. Trimming took off 1 base at V and 2 bases at J, with 11 bases between the two ends. CDR3 length: 16 amino acids. Study results and limitations: Clonotypes not shared had lower generation probabilities than those common to all four donors.

The TCR sequence derives from a man aged 18 to 29 in good health. Some clones in this sample may be carry-over from other donors' samples. Sequencing was carried out using naive CD8+ T cells from PBMCs. The chain combines TRBV28 with TRBJ2-2; unclear D gene. The CDR3: CASSLSPGDNTGELFF. The CDR3 bases are TGTGCCAGCAGTTTATCACCAGGAGATAACACCGGGGAGCTGTTTTTT. Supplemented by reference TRBV28 and TRBJ2-2, the full variable domain reads DVKVTQSSRYLVKRTGEKVFLECVQDMDHENMFWYRQDPGLGLRLIYFSYDVKMKEKGDIPEGYSVSREKKERFSLILESASTNQTSMYLCASSLSPGDNTGELFFGEGSRLTVL.